The clone carrying this T cell receptor beta chain was seen once. The source of the sample is a study of T cell changes during pregnancy in multiple sclerosis. The J segment lost 0 bases and the V segment lost 3 bases, leaving 8 bases of the junction unmatched. In germline, CDR1 is SGHDT, CDR2 YYEEEE. CDR3 length equals 16 residues. Profiling relied on immunoSEQ multiplex PCR, and the TCRdb table lists in-frame clones only, not all of them. Among 30,000 to 45,000 clones listed, approximately 91% were seen once. The TCR sequence derives from a female donor with multiple sclerosis, enrolled in a pregnancy study. This chain links TRBV5-6 with TRBJ1-2, with 7 bases matching TRBD1. This sample comprised CD8+ T cells from peripheral blood mononuclear cells, obtained in the third trimester of pregnancy. The CDR3 DNA reads as TGTGCCAGCAGCTACGGGACAGACAGAGCTAACTATGGCTACACCTTC. Protein sequence: CASSYGTDRANYGYTF.